This TCR beta chain was sequenced for a study of shared clonotypes between healthy human individuals. General study points: In general, naive subsets displayed greater estimated richness than memory subsets did. All-four-donor shared clonotypes had higher generation probabilities than non-shared clonotypes did.

This table comes from immunoSEQ multiplex PCR, and its TCRdb copy is limited to in-frame clones, with some not included. The sample lists about 2.1 million clones, just under 95% occurring once. J was trimmed by 8 bases and V by 0 bases; bases with no gene match: 6. Germline V gene sequence: CDR1 SGHRS, CDR2 YFSETQ. The CDR3 extends over 15 amino acids. Concerning this clone: Its antigen remains unknown.

Naivety among CD8 cells was defined by CD45RO negativity and positive CCR7 selection, thereby excluding terminally differentiated effector memory CD45RA+ cells. The clonotype originates from a man in his late teens or twenties in good health. Some clones in this sample may be carry-over from other donors' samples. This chain uses TRBV5-1 with TRBJ2-1, with 9 positions matching TRBD2. The specimen was naive CD8+ T cells from PBMCs. CDR3 sequence (DNA): TGCGCCAGCAGCTTGGGTGCGGGAGGGCCCCATGAGCAGTTCTTC. This encodes CASSLGAGGPHEQFF.